The present T cell receptor beta chain was sequenced within a study of shared clonotypes between healthy human individuals. Germline CDR1 reads LNHNV; CDR2 reads YYDKDF (reference sequence). The CDR3 has 13 residues. Trimming left V 6 bases short and J 4 bases short, with 12 bases between. Repertoires were generated with immunoSEQ multiplex PCR, while TCRdb's copy carries only in-frame clones and drops some. The sample records some 1.5 million clones, approximately 98% being singletons. The V and J genes are TRBV15 and TRBJ1-1; D is unresolved. This sequence originates from a man aged 25-40 years in good health. Sequencing was performed on naive CD4+ T cells sorted from blood. The subset was: CD45RA+ positively selected. DNA of the CDR3: TGTGCCACCAGTATAGGGTTAATCACTGAAGCTTTCTTT. Translated: CATSIGLITEAFF.